The T cell receptor beta chain described here comes from a study of cytomegalovirus exposure and HLA in healthy donors (dated by TCRdb to between 2016 and 2019). Notes on the research overall: An earlier analysis of more than 550 of the donors reported approximately 300 Gb of sequence data and around 100 million unique TCR beta sequences obtained from about 179 million T cells. Rather than drawing on any new phenotypic data, the later analysis identified candidate immune exposures from TCR beta sequences and the way those sequences occurred across donors. Every discovery cohort repertoire had been produced on one sequencing platform. Roughly five DR-DQ haplotypes were handled as single units for association and clustering because linkage in the cohort was strong. In a later genetic analysis, genome-wide SNP genotypes for about 55% of the roughly 700 donors were used, and that subset was treated as a discovery cohort. Donor age, sex, ethnicity and CMV serostatus were collected together with the repertoire data. An early release that covered 640 HLA-typed donors contained approximately 300 gigabases of sequencing data and 70 million to 100 million unique TCR sequences. Typing coverage differed by locus: A, B, C, DRB1 and DQB1 were typed in roughly 620-630 donors, DQA1 in 500 to 550, DPA1 in roughly 590, and DPB1 in 472. An earlier analysis of around 580 of the donors used high-throughput TCR beta sequencing to judge whether each TCR beta V gene segment behaved as functional or pseudogenic. The study was designed to test whether signatures of past pathogen exposure could be identified by cataloging public T cell receptors. HLA typing covered class I and class II loci at four-digit resolution. Across approximately 400 genotyped donors of the cohort, an average of approximately 220,000 unique TCR beta nucleotide sequences per donor were sequenced, and roughly a sixth of those sequences were non-productive. Using immunosequencing, the study profiled T cell repertoires from approximately 700 subjects and related those repertoires to cytomegalovirus serostatus. Of the roughly 400 genotyped donors, roughly 85% fell in the genetic ancestry cluster associated with self-reported Caucasian donors. Along with the roughly 700-subject first cohort, a separate validation cohort of more than 90 different subjects was used. In a later analysis, previously published TCR beta repertoires from 666 donors were re-analyzed and high-resolution HLA genotyping was added so that TCR occurrence patterns could be studied. To predict cytomegalovirus infection status, the study brought together high-throughput TCR immunosequencing, statistical association of individual TCRs with disease status, and machine learning. The research as a whole found: In vitro tests confirmed that a few of the cytomegalovirus-associated TCR beta chains recognize cytomegalovirus antigens. An earlier analysis of several hundred of the donors showed that most TCR beta V segments appeared in productive rearrangements either about 87% or about 30% of the time, which broadly matched IMGT annotations. A further reported finding was that TCR beta sequences accurately predicted the HLA-A and HLA-B alleles for most subjects in the first cohort. A cluster of highly shared sequence variants was judged likely to represent a technical artifact of the sequencing pipeline. Assigning TCR associations to individual alleles was difficult when HLA alleles, especially DR and DQ, strongly co-occurred. The cohort was sequenced for TCR beta chains only, and without alpha or paired-chain data the features that could be detected were limited. In a later analysis, most CMV-associated TCR beta chains were found to appear HLA-restricted, with HLA associations seemingly driven largely by CMV exposure. Sequencing depth was assumed to be roughly uniform across donors in the presence/absence analyses, though that assumption may not hold. Because the 87-base-pair reads could not distinguish some IMGT-functional V segments, including TRBV6-2 and TRBV6-3, those segments were excluded. In a later analysis, HLA-associated TCR beta chains were found to be more clonally expanded and to have lower generation probabilities than equally common non-associated chains. Because HLA typing was unavailable for some donors at each locus, only the typed subset was used in association tests. CMV serostatus was the only immune exposure information available for the cohort. In the study, 150 to 200 TCR beta chains were listed as associated with cytomegalovirus. Correlated functional status among segregating V segments might be attributable to linkage disequilibrium, but an unknown experimental factor could not be ruled out. The classifier was reported to diagnose cytomegalovirus status with high specificity and sensitivity in both the original and validation cohorts. Most TCR sequences were observed very rarely across donors, whereas some public TCRs were present in many individuals. The authors suggested that the approach could potentially be extended to other disease states and immunological phenotypes. According to a later genetic analysis, donors in an Asian-associated ancestry cluster had fewer N-insertions in productive TCRs than the roughly 700-donor mean. A later genetic analysis associated a missense DCLRE1C variant with V-gene and J-gene trimming of TCR beta chains, and an independent cohort replicated the association. In a later analysis, several top co-occurrence clusters were reported to appear linked to parvovirus B19, influenza, CMV and Epstein-Barr virus. Some 15 rarely observed V segments, including chromosome 9 orphons, were excluded from the earlier analysis of a few hundred of the donors because counts were too low. Specific HLA alleles were associated with 16,951 TCR beta sequences at a false discovery rate of 0.05 in a later analysis. A later analysis found that TCR association rates varied across HLA loci, with DRB1 alleles showing the most associated TCRs and HLA-C alleles the fewest.

Comment on this clone: Its recognized antigen is unknown. It has no much larger one-base neighbor in the sample; base qualities were not kept.

Receptors were amplified or captured by the immunoSEQ multiplex PCR assay. The multiplex PCR relied on a mix of 60 forward primers for TCR Vbeta segments and 13 reverse primers for TCR Jbeta segments. Amplification of the CDR3 region of rearranged TCR beta genes was performed with a multiplex PCR assay on genomic DNA. On the Illumina HiSeq System, the amplified TCR beta libraries were sequenced as 87-base-pair reads. Under the source paper's analysis protocol: A later analysis tallied 70 million to 100 million unique TCR beta chains across the 700 or so repertoires, and around 10 million of those chains were shared by two or more donors. A nearest-neighbor algorithm error-corrected the raw reads and collapsed the reads into unique sequences, merging closely related sequences to remove PCR and sequencing errors. V, D and J gene segments were assigned by aligning CDR3 sequences to IMGT reference sequences. Each retained sequence needed at least a six-nucleotide match to both a V gene segment and a J gene segment. Rearrangements were classified as productive when the CDR3 lacked stop codons and remained in frame with V and J, and all other rearrangements were classified as non-productive. CDR3 was defined by IMGT convention, running from the second conserved V-encoded cysteine to the conserved J-encoded phenylalanine. The earlier analysis of 587 of the donors excluded sequences that lacked an unambiguous match to a single V gene segment. An earlier analysis of fewer than 750 of the donors classified V segments as functional when productive rearrangements were above 56.7% and as segregating when the standard deviation between donors was above 5%. A statistical classification framework was developed to diagnose cytomegalovirus status using the catalog of TCR beta chain sequences. In a later analysis, TCR nucleotide sequences were compared against IMGT/GENE-DB human TR gene sequences so that V and J genes could be assigned. Using the TCRdist pipeline, a later analysis assigned CDR3 sequences along with most-parsimonious VDJ recombination scenarios. In a later analysis, each TCR beta chain was defined by its CDR3 amino acid sequence together with its V-gene family, and reads lacking a unique V-gene family were excluded. As a way to deal with suspected cross-contamination and a sequencing artifact, a later analysis dropped 450 to 600 nucleotide sequences that were highly shared and had low generation probability. A later analysis calculated a clonal expansion index for each public chain from normalized within-repertoire ranks of inferred template counts. Generation probabilities in a later analysis came from a VDJ recombination model fitted to out-of-frame rearrangements, and those results were checked against IGoR. In a later analysis, hypergeometric tests were used to score TCR-TCR, TCR-HLA and TCR-CMV co-occurrence, with a repertoire-size bias correction applied to TCR pairs. False discovery rates were estimated in a later analysis by permuting HLA or CMV assignments 20 times. In a later analysis, co-occurring TCRs were grouped using DBSCAN, and TCRdist sequence similarity was added for clustering within HLA-allele-positive subsets. For co-occurrence clustering, repertoires with fewer than 30,000 or more than 120,000 public chains were excluded, along with 4 to 6 repertoires with anomalous nucleotide sharing. The clones in this table, taken by TCRdb from immuneACCESS, are in-frame only. Not every clone is retained; where verified, under half of the shortfall comes from an unresolved V gene, and the cause of the rest is unknown. That table is the source of V, J and clone size, and D and trimming were worked out from the DNA. The sample profile shows approximately 240,000 clones; over 65% of them were found once. The ten largest account for 2.5% to 3.5% of the sample.

The cohort consisted of 670 or so healthy bone marrow donors. At the time of sampling, all cohort members were nominally healthy, though unrecorded immune exposures were likely present. The donor tested CMV seropositive, placing the donor among the 290 or so seropositive members of the cohort. A peripheral blood sample was provided by each donor, and peripheral blood mononuclear cells were used for TCR beta sequencing. Genomic DNA was extracted from the blood cell samples with the Qiagen DNeasy Blood Extraction Kit. The CDR3 contains 16 residues, cysteine and phenylalanine counted. CDR3 DNA is the only sequence kept; it has 48 bases, read in frame from the first base. As encoded in the germline V gene, CDR1 is MGHRA while CDR2 is YSYEKL. Trimming costs V 4 bases and J 4 bases, and their ends lie 17 bases apart.

The TCR comes from an older woman in good health and CMV-seropositive. The sequence joins TRBV4-1 to TRBJ2-1, with a tentative D gene TRBD2 over 6 matching bases. The sequenced sample was PBMCs. The nucleotides read TGCGCCAGCAGCCTTCAACGGGGGACTCCTTACAATGAGCAGTTCTTC. This yields the protein CASSLQRGTPYNEQFF.